The 26 T cell receptor beta chains in this list originate from one sample, sequenced in a study of shared clonotypes between healthy human individuals. Assay: immunoSEQ multiplex PCR; the TCRdb copy retains only in-frame clones and omits some. Of about 2.4 million clones in the sample, about 92% were seen once. Sequencing used naive CD4+ T cells sorted from blood. The subset here: CD45RA+ positively selected. Receptors originate from a man aged 18 to 30 in good health.

The chain employs TRBV5-1 and TRBJ2-3, with D possibly TRBD1 on 6 matching bases. The CDR3 sequence is 13 residues long. Trimming took off 3 bases at V and 4 bases at J, with 9 bases between the two ends. Looked up from germline, CDR1 is SGHRS and CDR2 is YFSETQ. The CDR3, as DNA: TGCGCCAGCAGCTCAAGACAGGCAGATACGCAGTATTTT. The encoded protein is CASSSRQADTQYF.

This clone appeared once. J is TRBJ1-5 and V is TRBV2; 8 positions agree with TRBD1. This CDR3 has 15 residues. Germline V gene lookup returns CDR1 SNHLY and CDR2 FYNNEI. With V trimmed by 6 bases and J by 2 bases, 6 bases remained unmatched. The CDR3 region has the DNA TGTGCCAGCAGCCGTCCGGGACAGGGCAATCAGCCCCAGCATTTT. Its protein product is CASSRPGQGNQPQHF.

The rearrangement uses TRBV21-1 and TRBJ2-7; the table's D call, TRBD1, was not checked against the DNA. TRBV21-1 constitutes a pseudogene. The CDR3 is 14 residues long. The DNA for the CDR3 is TGTGCCAGCAGCCAGCCGACAGGCGCTTACGAGCAGTACTTC. Encoded protein: CASSQPTGAYEQYF.

The J gene is TRBJ2-3, the V gene TRBV28; TRBD2 is a possible D gene (5 bases). Per germline, CDR1 MDHEN and CDR2 SYDVKM. The V and J ends lost 8 bases and 1 base respectively, with 7 bases between them. The CDR3 consists of 12 residues. The CDR3 sequence: CASGLGTDTQYF. DNA of the CDR3: TGTGCCAGCGGACTCGGCACAGATACGCAGTATTTT.

Only a few counts were recorded for this clone. The gene calls are TRBV5-4 and TRBJ1-1, with a weak D call TRBD1 (6 bases). V was shortened by 0 bases and J by 4 bases, with 13 bases between the two germline ends. The germline V gene encodes CDR1 SGHNT and CDR2 YYREEE (reference sequence). This CDR3 is 15 amino acids long. The CDR3: CASSLETGGITEAFF. DNA of the CDR3: TGTGCCAGCAGCTTGGAGACAGGTGGGATCACTGAAGCTTTCTTT.

The chain is built from TRBV13 and TRBJ2-5; D gene uncertain. V was cut by 1 base and J by 5 bases, with 8 bases left in between. The CDR3 covers 13 residues. Germline CDR1 PRHDT, CDR2 FYEKMQ (reference sequence). The CDR3 loop is CASSLVKPETQYF. As DNA, the CDR3 is TGTGCCAGCAGCTTAGTTAAGCCGGAGACCCAGTACTTC.

V usage is TRBV2 and J usage is TRBJ1-4; maybe TRBD1 (6 bases). V was clipped by 5 bases and J by 8 bases, with 18 bases between them. The germline V gene has CDR1 SNHLY and CDR2 FYNNEI. The CDR3 loop spans 15 amino acids. The CDR3 DNA reads TGTGCCAGCAGTCGGACGCGGGACAACTCGGAAAAACTGTTTTTT. It yields the protein CASSRTRDNSEKLFF.

The chain has TRBV5-1 and TRBJ2-1, with 8 nucleotides matching TRBD1. V was pared by 0 bases and J by 8 bases, with 7 bases of the junction left unmatched. The CDR3 is 15 residues long. Germline-derived CDR1 and CDR2 are SGHRS and YFSETQ. The CDR3 DNA is TGCGCCAGCAGCTTGGGACAGGGGAGGCCCCATGAGCAGTTCTTC. Its protein product is CASSLGQGRPHEQFF.

The rearrangement joins TRBV29-1 to TRBJ2-7; 9 bases map to TRBD1. The CDR3 has 12 amino acids. V trimming: 2 bases; J trimming: 11 bases; junction bases outside the gene matches: 7. In germline, CDR1 is SQVTM, CDR2 ANQGSEA. The CDR3 DNA reads as TGCAGCGTTGAACCGGGACAGGGTTTGGAGTACTTC. It codes for CSVEPGQGLEYF.

The chain recombines TRBV7-2 with TRBJ1-2, with D possibly TRBD1 on 6 matching bases. CDR1 SGHTA and CDR2 FQGNSA come from the germline V gene. The CDR3 has 14 amino acids. Trimming took off 3 bases at V and 1 base at J, with 9 bases between the two ends. The CDR3 nucleotides read TGTGCCAGCAGCTTGACAGGAGATAACTATGGCTACACCTTC. Translating gives CASSLTGDNYGYTF. The entire variable domain, with the rest obtained from reference TRBV7-2 and TRBJ1-2, is as follows: GAGVSQSPSNKVTEKGKDVELRCDPISGHTALYWYRQSLGQGLEFLIYFQGNSAPDKSGLPSDRFSAERTGGSVSTLTIQRTQQEDSAVYLCASSLTGDNYGYTFGSGTRLTVV.

The chain uses TRBV7-3 and TRBJ1-1; D is unresolved. The V end lost 1 base, the J end lost 1 base, and 13 bases lay between the germline ends. The germline gives CDR1 SGHTA, CDR2 FQGTGA. The CDR3 runs to 16 residues. CDR3 region: CASSLMGGSQNTEAFF. The CDR3 DNA sequence: TGTGCCAGCAGCTTAATGGGTGGGTCCCAGAACACTGAAGCTTTCTTT.

The chain is built from TRBV29-1 and TRBJ2-3; the D gene is possibly TRBD2 (6 bases). CDR3 size: 13 residues. Trimming took 3 bases from V and 9 from J, leaving 16 bases between them. Germline V gene lookup returns CDR1 SQVTM and CDR2 ANQGSEA. The CDR3 loop reads CSVEPPPRGTQYF. The CDR3 nucleotides are TGCAGCGTTGAGCCGCCCCCTCGGGGGACGCAGTATTTT.

This chain joins TRBV18 and TRBJ1-3; 7 bases map to TRBD1. Trimming at V came to 0 bases and at J to 0 bases, leaving 5 bases not matched to a gene. Germline V gives CDR1 KGHSH, CDR2 LQKENI. This CDR3 spans 17 amino acids. This CDR3 reads CASSPPGQMSSGNTIYF. In nucleotides, the CDR3 is TGTGCCAGCTCACCACCGGGACAGATGAGCTCTGGAAACACCATATATTTT.

This sequence joins TRBV29-1 and TRBJ1-1; D uncertain. V was pared by 7 bases and J by 3 bases, with 6 bases between. Germline values: CDR1 SQVTM, CDR2 ANQGSEA. The CDR3 has 10 residues. The CDR3 loop is CSASHTEAFF. CDR3 coding DNA: TGCAGCGCCAGCCACACTGAAGCTTTCTTT. Full variable domain (remainder filled in from reference TRBV29-1 and TRBJ1-1): SAVISQKPSRDICQRGTSLTIQCQVDSQVTMMFWYRQQPGQSLTLIATANQGSEATYESGFVIDKFPISRPNLTFSTLTVSNMSPEDSSIYLCSASHTEAFFGQGTRLTVV.

The chain has TRBV6-1 and TRBJ2-3; the D is unclear. This CDR3 spans 12 amino acids. The V end lost 8 bases, the J end lost 5 bases, and 11 bases lay between the germline ends. Germline V CDR1 and CDR2: MNHNS, SASEGT. The CDR3 spells CASSPPQDTQYF. In DNA, the CDR3 is TGTGCCAGCTCCCCCCCCCAAGATACGCAGTATTTT.

CDR3 nucleotides: TGTGCCTGGAGCCCCCAGAACGGGGGTACCGGGGAGCTGTTTTTT. As protein: CAWSPQNGGTGELFF. This chain connects TRBV30 to TRBJ2-2, with a weak D call TRBD2 (6 bases). V was shortened by 3 bases and J by 5 bases, with 16 bases between the two germline ends. CDR3 length: 15 amino acids. The germline V gene has CDR1 GTSNPN and CDR2 SVGIG (reference sequence).

The rearrangement joins TRBV10-3 to TRBJ2-5; 8 bases align to TRBD2. This CDR3 region has 14 residues. Germline-derived CDR1 and CDR2 are ENHRY and SYGVKD. V was clipped by 3 bases and J by 5 bases; unmatched bases: 5. CDR3 DNA sequence: TGTGCCATCAGTGACGCTAGCGGGTTGGAGACCCAGTACTTC. It codes for CAISDASGLETQYF.

The rearrangement uses TRBV5-6 and TRBJ1-6, with a weak D call TRBD1 (5 bases). Germline V gene sequence: CDR1 SGHDT, CDR2 YYEEEE. The CDR3 is 18 residues long. V gave up 1 base and J gave up 4 bases, with 18 bases separating them. The CDR3 region has the DNA TGTGCCAGCAGCTTGCAAACCTCAGGGTACAATTATAATTCACCCCTCCACTTT. It yields the protein CASSLQTSGYNYNSPLHF.

The table lists this clone with a count of one. The rearrangement joins TRBV5-1 to TRBJ2-3; 12 bases map to TRBD2. Germline CDR1 and CDR2: SGHRS and YFSETQ. The CDR3 is made up of 16 amino acids. V was pared by 4 bases and J by 2 bases, with 5 bases of the junction left unmatched. For the CDR3, the DNA is TGCGCCAGCAGCAGACGGACTAGCGGGAACACAGATACGCAGTATTTT. Translated, it gives CASSRRTSGNTDTQYF.

The rearrangement links TRBV5-1 to TRBJ1-3; D possibly corresponds to TRBD1 (5 bases). Germline CDR1 and CDR2: SGHRS and YFSETQ. Trimming shortened V by 5 bases and J by 1 base, and 10 bases separated the two germline ends. The CDR3 spans 14 residues. Here the CDR3 reads CASRPGASGNTIYF. The CDR3 DNA is TGCGCCAGCAGACCCGGGGCTTCTGGAAACACCATATATTTT.

On this clone itself: The sample carries other DNA sequences with the same CDR3. This rearrangement joins TRBV6-1 to TRBJ1-6, with 9 bases that match TRBD1. CDR3 length: 15 residues. V shed 4 bases and J 10 bases; nucleotides not matched to a gene: 8. Germline CDR1 and CDR2: MNHNS and SASEGT. In DNA form, the CDR3 reads TGTGCCAGCAGTGCCCCCGGGACAGGGCTCTCACCCCTCCACTTT. This translates into CASSAPGTGLSPLHF.

In regard to this clone: Compared with germline, one end of the junction differs, possibly owing to a read error. The CDR3 DNA is TGTGCCAGTAGTCCTTACCCTCCGGGACAGGGGACCCAGCCCCGGGATTTT. The encoded protein is CASSPYPPGQGTQPRDF. The chain is built from TRBV19 and TRBJ1-5, with 10 bases identical to TRBD1. The CDR3 is 17 amino acids. CDR1 and CDR2 (germline): LNHDA, SQIVND (reference sequence).

The chain joins TRBV11-1 to TRBJ2-5; 7 nucleotides agree with TRBD2. This CDR3 has 13 residues. The V gene's germline CDR1 is SGHAT and CDR2 FQDESV (reference sequence). V lost 6 bases to trimming and J lost 7 bases; unmatched junction nucleotides: 8. The CDR3 coding sequence is TGTGCCAGCAGGCCTGCTGGCGGGGGGACCCAGTACTTC. Encoded protein: CASRPAGGGTQYF.

This clone appeared a single time. The chain recombines TRBV19 with TRBJ2-7; D uncertain. Germline-derived CDR1 and CDR2 are LNHDA and SQIVND (reference sequence). Trimming removed 5 bases from V and 3 bases from J, with 29 bases in between. The CDR3 has 19 residues. The CDR3 DNA sequence: TGTGCCAGTAGTGCACTAATCCGGTTTGCCGGGTCCGGCCTCTACGAGCAGTACTTC. This translates into CASSALIRFAGSGLYEQYF.

The rearrangement joins TRBV9 to TRBJ2-2; 7 nucleotides line up with TRBD2. The CDR3 has 16 residues. Germline lookup yields CDR1 SGDLS and CDR2 YYNGEE. V lost 4 bases to trimming and J lost 6 bases; unmatched junction nucleotides: 12. The CDR3 loop reads CASSPHQGGVAGELFF. The CDR3 DNA reads TGTGCCAGCAGCCCACACCAGGGAGGGGTCGCCGGGGAGCTGTTTTTT.

The chain combines TRBV21-1 with TRBJ2-1. TRBV21-1 is recorded as a pseudogene. The CDR3 runs 15 residues. CDR3 protein: CASSKVGDLHNEQFF. Written as DNA, the CDR3 is TGTGCCAGCAGCAAAGTGGGGGATCTTCACAATGAGCAGTTCTTC.